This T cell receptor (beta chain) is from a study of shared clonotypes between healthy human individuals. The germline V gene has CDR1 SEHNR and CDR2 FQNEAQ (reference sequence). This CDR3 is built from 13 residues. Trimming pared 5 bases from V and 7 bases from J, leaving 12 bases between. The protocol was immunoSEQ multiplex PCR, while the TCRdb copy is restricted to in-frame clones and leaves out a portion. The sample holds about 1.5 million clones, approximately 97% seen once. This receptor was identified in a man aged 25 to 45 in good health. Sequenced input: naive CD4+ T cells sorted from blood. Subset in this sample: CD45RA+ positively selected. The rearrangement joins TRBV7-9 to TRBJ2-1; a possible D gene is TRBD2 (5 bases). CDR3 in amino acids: CASSIQSGNEQFF. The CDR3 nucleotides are TGTGCCAGCAGCATCCAGAGCGGTAATGAGCAGTTCTTC.